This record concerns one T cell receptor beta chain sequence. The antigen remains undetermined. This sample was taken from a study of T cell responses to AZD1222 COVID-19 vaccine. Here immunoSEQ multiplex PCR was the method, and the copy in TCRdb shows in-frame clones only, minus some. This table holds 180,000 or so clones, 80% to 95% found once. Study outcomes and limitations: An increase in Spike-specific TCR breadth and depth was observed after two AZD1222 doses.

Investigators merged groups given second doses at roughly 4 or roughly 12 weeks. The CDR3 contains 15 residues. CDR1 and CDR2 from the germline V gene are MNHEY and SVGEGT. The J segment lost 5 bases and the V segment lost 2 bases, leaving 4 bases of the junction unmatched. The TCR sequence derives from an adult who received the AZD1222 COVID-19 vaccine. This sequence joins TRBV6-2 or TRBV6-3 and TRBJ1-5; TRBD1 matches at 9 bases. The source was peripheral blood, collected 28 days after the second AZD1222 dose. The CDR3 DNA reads TGTGCCAGCAGTTACAAGGACAGGGGTGATCAGCCCCAGCATTTT. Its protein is CASSYKDRGDQPQHF.